This T cell receptor beta chain is drawn from a study of T cells in Graves' hyperthyroidism and ophthalmopathy. Points on this clonotype: The target antigen is unknown.

Newly diagnosed hyperthyroidism patients aged 18 to 65 years had disease lasting under 2 months. A patient was excluded if there was uncontrolled infection, other autoimmune disease, pregnancy or lactation. The source material, RNA transcripts, was used to amplify TCR beta CDR3 regions. Carried out on the TCR CDR3, a first-round RT-PCR used the HTBI primer set. In TCRdb, the multiplex PCR reads were re-called with MiXCR into one record per CDR3 protein. The repertoire consists of about 380,000 distinct CDR3 sequences, with about 14% occurring once and the leading ten covering less than 25%. Study-level results: Researchers found most expanded thyroid clonotypes above 0.001 in blood as well. With a median lead of approximately 6 months before onset, the model predicted ophthalmopathy.

The ends were cut back, 2 bases at V and 4 bases at J, with 10 bases in the middle. Germline lookup yields CDR1 SGHTS and CDR2 YDEGEE. This CDR3 has 14 residues. The sequence was collected from a man aged 25-45 years with Graves' hyperthyroidism that later progressed to Graves' ophthalmopathy. The chain is built from TRBV5-8 and TRBJ2-1; D call uncertain. Sequencing used blood. CDR3 region: CASSLIVVYNEQFF. In DNA form, the CDR3 reads TGTGCCAGCAGCTTAATTGTAGTGTACAATGAGCAGTTCTTC.